These T cell receptor beta chains were read from a single sample in a study of blood T cell repertoires in COVID-19. Measured with immunoSEQ multiplex PCR; TCRdb has only the in-frame clones, and not every one. The sample includes under 250,000 clones, approximately 85% of them seen just once. The sequenced sample was peripheral blood. The receptors derive from a woman in her forties or fifties with active or convalescent COVID-19. Both conserved end residues are part of each CDR3. A D gene is named only where the DNA matches it firmly. The size of a clone is reported for some rows only, either as once, few or many, or as a class for expanded clones.

d_gene: TRBD1
j_gene: TRBJ1-2
abundance: .
v_gene: TRBV5-1
CDR3aa: CASSHDRGQDGYTF
CDR3nt: TGCGCCAGCAGCCACGACAGGGGGCAGGATGGCTACACCTTC

d_gene: .
j_gene: TRBJ1-1
abundance: .
v_gene: TRBV5-1
CDR3aa: CASSEIPQGIHTEAFF
CDR3nt: TGCGCCAGCAGCGAAATACCCCAGGGTATACACACTGAAGCTTTCTTT

d_gene: .
j_gene: TRBJ1-3
abundance: .
v_gene: TRBV7-3
CDR3aa: CASSLSQGPGNTIYF
CDR3nt: TGTGCCAGCAGCTTATCACAGGGCCCTGGAAACACCATATATTTT

d_gene: TRBD2
j_gene: TRBJ2-2
abundance: .
v_gene: TRBV3-1/TRBV3-2
CDR3aa: CASSQPLAGDNTGELFF
CDR3nt: TGTGCCAGCAGCCAACCCCTAGCGGGGGACAACACCGGGGAGCTGTTTTTT

d_gene: .
j_gene: TRBJ1-1
abundance: few
v_gene: TRBV19
CDR3aa: CASTLGRGVVLNTEAFF
CDR3nt: TGTGCCAGTACCTTGGGGAGGGGGGTCGTATTGAACACTGAAGCTTTCTTT

d_gene: .
j_gene: TRBJ1-1
abundance: .
v_gene: TRBV28
CDR3aa: CASTDTMNTEAFF
CDR3nt: TGTGCCAGCACAGACACAATGAACACTGAAGCTTTCTTT

d_gene: .
j_gene: TRBJ1-4
abundance: .
v_gene: TRBV6-5
CDR3aa: CASSYEGGRGEKLFF
CDR3nt: TGTGCCAGCAGTTACGAGGGCGGGCGCGGCGAAAAACTGTTTTTT

d_gene: .
j_gene: TRBJ1-5
abundance: .
v_gene: TRBV2
CDR3aa: CASRVQGSGQPQHF
CDR3nt: TGTGCCAGCAGGGTGCAGGGATCGGGTCAGCCCCAGCATTTT

d_gene: TRBD2
j_gene: TRBJ2-3
abundance: .
v_gene: TRBV5-1
CDR3aa: CASSSGSGRVDTQYF
CDR3nt: TGCGCCAGCAGCTCCGGTAGCGGGAGGGTAGATACGCAGTATTTT

d_gene: .
j_gene: TRBJ2-1
abundance: .
v_gene: TRBV3-1/TRBV3-2
CDR3aa: CASSTTSTSSHLFF
CDR3nt: TGTGCCAGCAGCACCACATCCACCTCCTCCCATCTGTTCTTC